Following are 18 T cell receptor beta chains from one sample sequenced in a study of T cell responses to AZD1222 COVID-19 vaccine. This table comes from immunoSEQ multiplex PCR, and its TCRdb copy is limited to in-frame clones, with some not included. The repertoire holds approximately 300,000 clones, 94% seen once, with around 0.58% in the top ten. The sequencing used peripheral blood, collected 28 days after the second AZD1222 dose. The receptor source for this set is an adult who received the AZD1222 COVID-19 vaccine.

CDR3: CASSSTRAGELFF. As DNA, the CDR3 is TGTGCCAGCAGTTCCACCCGGGCCGGGGAGCTGTTTTTT. V gene TRBV12-3 or TRBV12-4 combines with J gene TRBJ2-2; D is unresolved. V lost 4 bases and J 6 bases, leaving 9 bases between the germline ends. The CDR3 spans 13 residues.

V usage is TRBV5-5 and J usage is TRBJ2-2; D is ambiguous. The CDR3 spans 16 residues. V gave up 1 base and J gave up 0 bases, with 10 bases separating them. Per the germline V gene, CDR1 is SGHKS and CDR2 is YYEKEE (reference sequence). The chain's CDR3 is CASSLMTAANTGELFF. CDR3 DNA sequence: TGTGCCAGCAGCTTGATGACGGCCGCGAACACCGGGGAGCTGTTTTTT.

This chain uses TRBV6-5 with TRBJ2-1; TRBD2 matches at 10 bases. The junction had 3 bases not matched to a gene; V was cut back by 6 bases and J by 4 bases. Germline V gene sequence: CDR1 MNHEY, CDR2 SVGAGI. The CDR3 totals 14 residues. The CDR3 DNA reads TGTGCCAGCAGCACTAGCGGGACTTACAATGAGCAGTTCTTC. Protein product: CASSTSGTYNEQFF.

The rearrangement joins TRBV9 to TRBJ1-2; the match to TRBD1 covers 7 bases. The V gene's germline CDR1 is SGDLS and CDR2 YYNGEE. Trimming took 4 bases from V and 7 from J; bases not matched to a gene: 1. The CDR3 sequence is 11 residues long. CDR3 residues: CASSRDSGYTF. The CDR3 bases are TGTGCCAGCAGCCGGGACAGTGGCTACACCTTC.

This clone has just one count. The V gene is TRBV28, the J gene TRBJ1-1, with 9 bases identical to TRBD1. V dropped 6 bases and J dropped 6; count of bases not matched to a gene: 5. The CDR3 covers 13 residues. Germline CDR1 and CDR2: MDHEN and SYDVKM. The DNA of the CDR3 is TGTGCCAGCAGCCCCACAGGGGGCCCTGAAGCTTTCTTT. Its protein product is CASSPTGGPEAFF. The full variable domain, completed using reference TRBV28 and TRBJ1-1, is DVKVTQSSRYLVKRTGEKVFLECVQDMDHENMFWYRQDPGLGLRLIYFSYDVKMKEKGDIPEGYSVSREKKERFSLILESASTNQTSMYLCASSPTGGPEAFFGQGTRLTVV.

The gene calls are TRBV6-5 and TRBJ2-3; 7 bases map to TRBD2. J gave up 6 bases and V 7 bases, and 7 bases lay outside the gene matches. Germline values: CDR1 MNHEY, CDR2 SVGAGI. The CDR3 is made up of 13 amino acids. The CDR3 DNA reads TGTGCCAGCACGGCGGGAGTTGGGGATACGCAGTATTTT. Its protein is CASTAGVGDTQYF.

The rearrangement uses TRBV2 and TRBJ2-5; D is possibly TRBD1 (5 bases). The CDR3 spans 13 residues. Germline CDR1 is SNHLY and CDR2 is FYNNEI. The V gene lost 6 bases and the J gene lost 6 bases, with 14 bases spanning the gap. For the CDR3, the DNA is TGTGCCAGCAGACTAACAGGTGGAAAGACCCAGTACTTC. This encodes CASRLTGGKTQYF.

This clone was observed once. The J gene is TRBJ2-1, the V gene TRBV10-2; unclear D gene. CDR3 length: 13 amino acids. V was pared by 7 bases and J by 10 bases, with 17 bases between. Germline CDR1 and CDR2: WSHSY and SAAADI. CDR3 nucleotides: TGCGCCAGCACTGTGGGGTGGGGATGGGAGCAGTTCTTC. Translation: CASTVGWGWEQFF.

J is TRBJ2-5 and V is TRBV10-2; 7 bases fit TRBD1. V gave up 7 bases and J gave up 2 bases; unmatched junction bases: 4. The CDR3 sequence is 13 residues long. CDR1 and CDR2 (germline): WSHSY, SAAADI. The CDR3 spells CASTRTGQETQYF. The CDR3 nucleotides read TGCGCCAGCACTAGGACAGGACAAGAGACCCAGTACTTC.

This chain connects TRBV10-1 to TRBJ1-3; D is undetermined. Germline V gene sequence: CDR1 WNHNN, CDR2 SYGVQD (reference sequence). Trimming removed 4 bases at V and 0 bases at J, with 4 bases between. The CDR3 covers 13 residues. CDR3 in DNA: TGCGCCAGCAGTGCGGGCTCTGGAAACACCATATATTTT. Its protein product is CASSAGSGNTIYF.

The V call is TRBV28, the J call TRBJ2-7, with D perhaps assigned TRBD1 or TRBD2 (6 bases each). Trimming took off 2 bases at V and 5 bases at J, with 16 bases between the two ends. CDR1 is MDHEN, CDR2 SYDVKM, per germline. This CDR3 contains 15 residues. The DNA of the CDR3 is TGTGCCAGCAGTTTAGGTAGGGGGGCGTTCCACGAGCAGTACTTC. It encodes CASSLGRGAFHEQYF.

This clone was detected once. The V gene is TRBV5-3, the J gene TRBJ2-7; D is unresolved. TRBV5-3 has ORF status, its function being uncertain. The CDR3 is 11 amino acids. V lost 1 base to trimming and J lost 4 bases, with 3 bases between them. Here the CDR3 DNA reads TGTGCCAGAAGCTTGATGTACGAGCAGTACTTC. Protein product: CARSLMYEQYF.

The gene calls are TRBV9 and TRBJ2-6; 7 bases line up with TRBD2. Per the germline V gene, CDR1 is SGDLS and CDR2 is YYNGEE. This CDR3 is 16 amino acids long. With 7 bases clipped from V and 3 bases from J, the junction kept 10 bases outside the gene matches. CDR3 nucleotides: TGTGCCAGCCTTGGAGTGGGAGGGCTTGGGGCCAACGTCCTGACTTTC. This sequence encodes CASLGVGGLGANVLTF.

This clone was found once. V usage is TRBV6-5 and J usage is TRBJ2-5, with D maybe TRBD1 (6 bases). The V end was cut by 6 bases, the J end by 4 bases, with 12 bases between. The CDR3 consists of 13 residues. Germline V gene sequence: CDR1 MNHEY, CDR2 SVGAGI. CDR3 in amino acids: CASSETGGETQYF. The CDR3 DNA is TGTGCCAGCAGCGAGACAGGAGGAGAGACCCAGTACTTC.

The sample holds one count of this clone. The chain has TRBV5-1 and TRBJ1-1; 7 positions match TRBD1. The germline V gene has CDR1 SGHRS and CDR2 YFSETQ. The length of the CDR3 is 14 residues. The J segment lost 5 bases and the V segment lost 4 bases, leaving 8 bases of the junction unmatched. CDR3 sequence (DNA): TGCGCCAGCAGCGTTACCAGGGGGAATACTGAAGCTTTCTTT. Encoded protein: CASSVTRGNTEAFF.

The rearrangement uses TRBV5-1 and TRBJ1-2; D call uncertain. With 7 bases removed from V and 4 bases from J, the gap between germline ends came to 14 bases. Germline loops: CDR1 SGHRS, CDR2 YFSETQ. There are 13 residues in the CDR3. The CDR3 here is CASRALGSYGYTF. As DNA, the CDR3 is TGCGCCAGCCGGGCCTTGGGGTCCTATGGCTACACCTTC.

This clone occurred a few times. The junction departs from germline at one end; a sequencing error may be responsible. V usage is TRBV7-2 and J usage is TRBJ2-5; 13 nucleotides align to TRBD2. CDR1 is SGHTA and CDR2 is FQGNSA in the germline V gene. This CDR3 comprises 14 residues. CDR3 nucleotide sequence: TGTGCCAGCAGCGCGGGACTAGCGGGGAGCCCTCCGGACTTC. Translated: CASSAGLAGSPPDF.

The chain recombines TRBV12-3 or TRBV12-4 with TRBJ2-5; either TRBD1 or TRBD2 may fit D (5 bases each). V was pared by 3 bases and J by 7 bases, with 12 bases between. The CDR3 length is 13 residues. The CDR3 sequence is CASSFGDLRTQYF. CDR3 coding DNA: TGTGCCAGCAGTTTCGGGGACCTTCGGACCCAGTACTTC.